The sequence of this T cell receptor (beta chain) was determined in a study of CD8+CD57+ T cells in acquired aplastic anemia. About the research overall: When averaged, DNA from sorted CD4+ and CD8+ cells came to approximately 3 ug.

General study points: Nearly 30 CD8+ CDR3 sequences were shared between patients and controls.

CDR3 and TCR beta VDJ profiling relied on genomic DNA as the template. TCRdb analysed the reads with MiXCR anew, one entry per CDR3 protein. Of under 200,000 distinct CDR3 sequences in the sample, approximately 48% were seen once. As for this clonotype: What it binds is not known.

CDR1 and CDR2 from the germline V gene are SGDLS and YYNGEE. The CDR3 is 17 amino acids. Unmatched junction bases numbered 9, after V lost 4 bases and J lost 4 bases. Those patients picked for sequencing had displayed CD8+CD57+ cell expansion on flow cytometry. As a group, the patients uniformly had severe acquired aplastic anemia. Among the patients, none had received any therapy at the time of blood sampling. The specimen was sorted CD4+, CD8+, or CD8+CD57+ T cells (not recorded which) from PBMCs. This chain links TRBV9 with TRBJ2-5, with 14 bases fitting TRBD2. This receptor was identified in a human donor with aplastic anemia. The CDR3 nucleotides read TGTGCCAGCAGCTCTCGGACTAGCGGGAGGATAGTAGAGACCCAGTACTTC. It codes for CASSSRTSGRIVETQYF.